Below are 21 T cell receptor beta chains sequenced from a single sample in a study of blood T cell repertoires in COVID-19. Method: immunoSEQ multiplex PCR; TCRdb's copy keeps in-frame clones and lacks some. The top ten hold about 7.2% of the sample, which has about 200,000 clones, about 78% seen once. Sequencing was performed on peripheral blood. The receptors shown here come from a woman aged 70-85 years with acute or convalescent COVID-19.

The chain links TRBV7-8 to TRBJ2-7; D unclear. Trimming removed 5 bases from V and 0 bases from J, with 5 bases in between. The germline V gene encodes CDR1 SGHVS and CDR2 FQNEAQ. The CDR3 spans 12 residues. The DNA of the CDR3 is TGTGCCAGCAGCAAGAGCTCCTACGAGCAGTACTTC. It yields the protein CASSKSSYEQYF.

CDR3 residues: CASSQGQGLAPDTQYF. The DNA of the CDR3 is TGCGCCAGCAGCCAAGGCCAGGGACTAGCACCGGATACGCAGTATTTT. V gene TRBV4-1 combines with J gene TRBJ2-3, with TRBD2 matching 9 bases. From germline, CDR1 is MGHRA and CDR2 YSYEKL. V lost 1 base to trimming and J lost 6 bases; unmatched junction nucleotides: 8. This CDR3 has 16 amino acids.

This clone has only one observation. As DNA, the CDR3 is TGTGCCAGCAGCCATCCGAGGTCCGGTAACTATGGCTACACCTTC. Amino acids: CASSHPRSGNYGYTF. This chain uses TRBV3-1 (or the pseudogene TRBV3-2) with TRBJ1-2; no definite D call. This CDR3 region has 15 residues. The germline V and J ends were trimmed by 3 bases and 1 base, with 12 bases remaining between them. Germline CDR1 and CDR2: LGHDT and YNNKEL (reference sequence).

V gene TRBV7-2 combines with J gene TRBJ2-3, with TRBD2 identical over 11 bases. CDR3 length equals 14 residues. Germline V gene data show CDR1 as SGHTA and CDR2 as FQGNSA. Trimming removed 7 bases from V and 2 bases from J; junction bases left unmatched: 2. The CDR3 DNA is TGTGCCAGCAAGACTAGCGGGAACACAGATACGCAGTATTTT. This gives the protein CASKTSGNTDTQYF. The full variable domain, in which reference TRBV7-2 and TRBJ2-3 provide the parts outside the CDR3, is GAGVSQSPSNKVTEKGKDVELRCDPISGHTALYWYRQSLGQGLEFLIYFQGNSAPDKSGLPSDRFSAERTGGSVSTLTIQRTQQEDSAVYLCASKTSGNTDTQYFGPGTRLTVL.

This clone has a handful of counts. The rearrangement links TRBV19 to TRBJ1-2; a possible D gene is TRBD1 (5 bases). The germline V gene has CDR1 LNHDA and CDR2 SQIVND (reference sequence). The V and J ends lost 3 bases and 8 bases respectively, with 16 bases between them. This CDR3 comprises 14 residues. The CDR3 is CASSIFQGGRGYTF. The CDR3 DNA is TGTGCCAGTAGTATTTTCCAGGGTGGAAGGGGCTACACCTTC.

This clone occurred a few times. The limits of the CDR3 on the DNA are not certain, so only TCRdb's listed CDR3 is given. The chain couples TRBV7-9 to TRBJ2-7; the table's TRBD2 call for D was not verified on the DNA. Germline assignment: CDR1 SEHNR and CDR2 FQNEAQ (reference sequence). 15 amino acids form the CDR3, both terminal residues included. CDR3 loop: CASSLASGRDYEQYF.

The genes are TRBV3-1 (or the pseudogene TRBV3-2) and TRBJ2-7; a possible D gene is TRBD1 (6 bases). This CDR3 contains 14 residues. Germline-derived CDR1 and CDR2 are LGHDT and YNNKEL (reference sequence). V dropped 1 base and J dropped 5 bases, with 12 bases sitting between them. CDR3 coding DNA: TGTGCCAGCAGCCAAGGATCACAGGGCCACGAGCAGTACGTC. Translating gives CASSQGSQGHEQYV.

The chain couples TRBV5-6 to TRBJ2-7; D is uncertain. V gave up 9 bases and J gave up 0 bases, with 13 bases separating them. The CDR3 covers 13 residues. Germline V gene sequence: CDR1 SGHDT, CDR2 YYEEEE. The chain's CDR3 is CATSHAASYEQYF. In DNA form, the CDR3 reads TGTGCCACCTCACACGCTGCCTCCTACGAGCAGTACTTC.

The gene calls are TRBV6-2 or TRBV6-3 and TRBJ2-3; 11 bases are a match to TRBD2. CDR3 size: 15 residues. From germline, CDR1 is MNHEY and CDR2 SVGEGT. Germline trimming cut 0 bases from V and 8 bases from J; bases unmatched to any gene: 4. The CDR3 is CASSYSTSGVGTQYF. The CDR3 coding sequence is TGTGCCAGCAGTTACTCGACTAGCGGGGTTGGTACGCAGTATTTT.

In DNA form, the CDR3 reads TGCGCCAGCAGCAATGAACGGGGTGGAGGCAATGAGCAGTTCTTC. It is translated as CASSNERGGGNEQFF. The chain recombines TRBV5-1 with TRBJ2-1, with D perhaps matching TRBD2 (5 bases). The length of the CDR3 is 15 residues. Per the germline V gene, CDR1 is SGHRS and CDR2 is YFSETQ. Between the trimmed V and J ends, which lost 4 bases and 6 bases, there was a span of 17 bases.

Here the CDR3 DNA reads TGCGCCAGCAGTAGGGGGGGTGACTATGGCTACACCTTC. It is translated as CASSRGGDYGYTF. The rearrangement links TRBV5-1 to TRBJ1-2; perhaps TRBD1 as D (6 bases). CDR1 and CDR2 (germline): SGHRS, YFSETQ. The CDR3 consists of 13 residues. Trimming removed 5 bases from V and 3 bases from J, with 11 bases in between.

This clone was observed once. V gene TRBV6-2 or TRBV6-3 combines with J gene TRBJ2-2; 9 bases fit TRBD1. The CDR3 is made up of 17 amino acids. CDR1 and CDR2 (germline): MNHEY, SVGEGT. The V and J ends lost 0 bases and 6 bases, in that order; junction bases with no gene match: 8. Here the CDR3 DNA reads TGTGCCAGCAGTTACTCGAGAGGGACAGGGTGGCCCGGGGAGCTGTTTTTT. Amino acids: CASSYSRGTGWPGELFF.

The sample holds a few counts of this clone. This chain links TRBV7-2 with TRBJ2-1; 10 bases map to TRBD1. The CDR3 has 16 residues. The ends lost 5 bases at V and 8 bases at J; junction bases unmatched: 12. Germline CDR1 is SGHTA and CDR2 is FQGNSA. This CDR3 reads CASSDRRDRGLDEQFF. Written as DNA, the CDR3 is TGTGCCAGCAGCGACCGCCGGGACAGGGGTCTCGATGAGCAGTTCTTC.

About this clone itself: This same CDR3 is encoded by further DNA sequences in the sample. The chain employs TRBV18 and TRBJ1-1; D uncertain. This CDR3 region has 13 residues. Germline loops: CDR1 KGHSH, CDR2 LQKENI. The V end was cut by 2 bases, the J end by 1 base, with 5 bases between. The CDR3 DNA reads as TGTGCCAGCTCACCAGGGCAGAACACTGAAGCTTTCTTT. Translating it yields CASSPGQNTEAFF.

This clone turned up a few times. The J gene is TRBJ2-7, the V gene TRBV18, with 10 bases fitting TRBD1. The CDR3 runs 15 residues. The germline CDR1 and CDR2 sequences are KGHSH and LQKENI. V trimming: 4 bases; J trimming: 3 bases; junction bases outside the gene matches: 6. CDR3 nucleotides: TGTGCCAGCTCACTCACCGGGACAGGGGTCTACGAGCAGTACTTC. This translates into CASSLTGTGVYEQYF.

The chain couples TRBV24-1 to TRBJ2-5; 9 positions match TRBD1. The CDR3 extends over 17 amino acids. Trimming took 5 bases from V and 2 from J; bases not matched to a gene: 11. Germline loops: CDR1 KGHDR, CDR2 SFDVKD. CDR3 in amino acids: CATSALHAGTGQETQYF. The CDR3 DNA reads as TGTGCCACCAGTGCCCTGCACGCCGGGACAGGGCAAGAGACCCAGTACTTC.

The chain combines TRBV9 with TRBJ2-5, with 11 bases fitting TRBD2. V lost 0 bases and J lost 2; bases outside the gene matches: 3. Germline assignment: CDR1 SGDLS and CDR2 YYNGEE. This CDR3 has 16 residues. The CDR3 DNA is TGTGCCAGCAGCGTAGTGGCTAGCGGGGGGCAAGAGACCCAGTACTTC. It encodes CASSVVASGGQETQYF. The whole variable domain, remainder taken from reference TRBV9 and TRBJ2-5, is DSGVTQTPKHLITATGQRVTLRCSPRSGDLSVYWYQQSLDQGLQFLIQYYNGEERAKGNILERFSAQQFPDLHSELNLSSLELGDSALYFCASSVVASGGQETQYFGPGTRLLVL.

V gene TRBV28 combines with J gene TRBJ2-7, with a tentative D call TRBD2 (5 bases). V shed 3 bases and J shed 6 bases, with 18 bases lying between them. The CDR3 has 15 residues. CDR1 MDHEN and CDR2 SYDVKM come from the germline V gene. The CDR3 region has the DNA TGTGCCAGCAGTTTTAGAGGCCCCGGGATTAGCGAGCAGTACGTC. It translates to CASSFRGPGISEQYV.

The rearrangement joins TRBV10-1 to TRBJ2-1; TRBD1 might be the D (5 bases). Trimming pared 3 bases from V and 7 bases from J, leaving 16 bases between. The CDR3 covers 15 residues. The germline CDR1 and CDR2 sequences are WNHNN and SYGVQD (reference sequence). DNA for the CDR3: TGCGCCAGCAGTGAAAGGGGAATGTTCTGGAATGAGCAGTTCTTC. As protein: CASSERGMFWNEQFF.

The chain has TRBV7-4 and TRBJ2-7; D might be TRBD1 (5 bases). Trimming cost V 5 bases and J 4 bases, with 18 bases left between them. Looked up from germline, CDR1 is SGHVT and CDR2 is SQSDAQ. The CDR3 loop spans 15 amino acids. Written as DNA, the CDR3 is TGTGCCAGCAGCCCTTGGTCACAGGCCCTTTACGAGCAGTACTTC. It yields the protein CASSPWSQALYEQYF.

The chain is built from TRBV5-1 and TRBJ1-1; 7 nucleotides agree with TRBD1. V shed 4 bases and J 11 bases; nucleotides not matched to a gene: 14. This CDR3 has 14 residues. The germline V gene encodes CDR1 SGHRS and CDR2 YFSETQ. The CDR3 DNA follows: TGCGCCAGCAGCCCCCGGGACAGAGCGAATCGGGCTTTCTTT. Translated: CASSPRDRANRAFF.